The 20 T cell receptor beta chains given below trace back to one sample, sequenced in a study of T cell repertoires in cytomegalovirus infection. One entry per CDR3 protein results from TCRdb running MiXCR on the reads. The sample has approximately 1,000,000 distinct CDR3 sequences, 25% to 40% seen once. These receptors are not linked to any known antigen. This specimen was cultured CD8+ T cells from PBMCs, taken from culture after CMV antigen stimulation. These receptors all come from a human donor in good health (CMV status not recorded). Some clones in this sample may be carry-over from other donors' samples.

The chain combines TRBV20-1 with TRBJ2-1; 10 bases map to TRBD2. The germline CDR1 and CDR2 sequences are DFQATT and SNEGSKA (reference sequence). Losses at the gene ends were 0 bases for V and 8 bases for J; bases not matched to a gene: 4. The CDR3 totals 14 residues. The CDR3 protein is CSARELAGWDEQFF. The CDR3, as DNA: TGCAGTGCTAGAGAACTAGCGGGGTGGGATGAGCAGTTCTTC.

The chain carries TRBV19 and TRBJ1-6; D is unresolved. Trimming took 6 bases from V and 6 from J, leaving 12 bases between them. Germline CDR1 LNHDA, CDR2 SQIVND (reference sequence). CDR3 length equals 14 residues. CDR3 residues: CASRQVAANSPLHF. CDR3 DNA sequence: TGTGCCAGTAGACAAGTGGCCGCTAATTCACCCCTCCACTTT. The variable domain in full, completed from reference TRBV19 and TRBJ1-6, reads DGGITQSPKYLFRKEGQNVTLSCEQNLNHDAMYWYRQDPGQGLRLIYYSQIVNDFQKGDIAEGYSVSREKKESFPLTVTSAQKNPTAFYLCASRQVAANSPLHFGNGTRLTVT.

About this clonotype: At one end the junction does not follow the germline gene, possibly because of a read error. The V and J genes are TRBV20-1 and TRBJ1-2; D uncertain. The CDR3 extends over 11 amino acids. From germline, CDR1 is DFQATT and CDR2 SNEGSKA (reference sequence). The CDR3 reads CSARQSYSYTF. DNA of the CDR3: TGCAGTGCTAGACAGAGCTATAGCTACACCTTC.

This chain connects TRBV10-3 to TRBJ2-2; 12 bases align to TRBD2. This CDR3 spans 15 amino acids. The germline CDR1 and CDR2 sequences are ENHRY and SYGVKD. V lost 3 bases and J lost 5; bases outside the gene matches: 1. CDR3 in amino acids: CAISDGLAGTGELFF. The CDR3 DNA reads TGTGCCATCAGTGATGGACTAGCGGGGACCGGGGAGCTGTTTTTT.

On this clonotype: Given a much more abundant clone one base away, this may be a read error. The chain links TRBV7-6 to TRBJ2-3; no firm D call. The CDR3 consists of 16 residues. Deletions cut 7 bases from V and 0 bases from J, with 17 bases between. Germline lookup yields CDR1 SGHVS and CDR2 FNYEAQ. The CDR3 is CASTRTVATSTDTQYF. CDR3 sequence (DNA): TGTGCCAGCACCCGAACTGTGGCGACTAGCACAGATACGCAGTATTTT.

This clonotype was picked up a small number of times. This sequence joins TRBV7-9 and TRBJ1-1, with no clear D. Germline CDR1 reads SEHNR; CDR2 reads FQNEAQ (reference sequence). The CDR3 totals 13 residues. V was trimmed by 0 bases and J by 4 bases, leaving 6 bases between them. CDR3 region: CASSLAYGTEAFF. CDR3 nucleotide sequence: TGTGCCAGCAGCTTAGCTTATGGCACTGAAGCTTTCTTT.

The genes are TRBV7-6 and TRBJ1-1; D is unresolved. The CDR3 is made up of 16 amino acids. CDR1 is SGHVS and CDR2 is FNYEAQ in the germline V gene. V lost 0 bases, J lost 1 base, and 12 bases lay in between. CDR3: CASSLARYIPNTEAFF. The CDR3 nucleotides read TGTGCCAGCAGCTTAGCCAGGTATATCCCGAACACTGAAGCTTTCTTT.

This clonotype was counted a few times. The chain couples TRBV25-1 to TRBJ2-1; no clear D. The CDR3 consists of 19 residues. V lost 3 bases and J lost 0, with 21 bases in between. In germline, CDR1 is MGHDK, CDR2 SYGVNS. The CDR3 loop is CASSDLLVSGPRSYNEQFF. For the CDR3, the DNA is TGTGCCAGCAGTGATCTGCTGGTCTCTGGGCCCCGCTCCTACAATGAGCAGTTCTTC.

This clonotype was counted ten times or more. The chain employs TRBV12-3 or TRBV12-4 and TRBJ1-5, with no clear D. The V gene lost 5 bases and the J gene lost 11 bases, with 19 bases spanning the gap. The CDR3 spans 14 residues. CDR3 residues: CASSPGGLLRAQHF. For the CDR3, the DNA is TGTGCCAGCAGTCCTGGCGGCCTTCTTAGGGCCCAGCATTTT.

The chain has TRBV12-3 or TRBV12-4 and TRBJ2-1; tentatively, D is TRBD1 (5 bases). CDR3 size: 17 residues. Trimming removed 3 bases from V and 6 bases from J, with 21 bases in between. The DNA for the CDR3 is TGTGCCAGCAGTTTGGTTGGTCTCCAGGGCGGTTTCAATGAGCAGTTCTTC. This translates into CASSLVGLQGGFNEQFF.

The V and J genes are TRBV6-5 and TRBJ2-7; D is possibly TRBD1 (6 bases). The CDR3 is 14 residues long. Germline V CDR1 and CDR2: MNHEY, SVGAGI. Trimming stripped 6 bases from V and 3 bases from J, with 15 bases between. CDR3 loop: CASRSIRGGYEQYV. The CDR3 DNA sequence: TGTGCCAGCAGGTCGATCAGGGGCGGCTACGAGCAGTACGTC.

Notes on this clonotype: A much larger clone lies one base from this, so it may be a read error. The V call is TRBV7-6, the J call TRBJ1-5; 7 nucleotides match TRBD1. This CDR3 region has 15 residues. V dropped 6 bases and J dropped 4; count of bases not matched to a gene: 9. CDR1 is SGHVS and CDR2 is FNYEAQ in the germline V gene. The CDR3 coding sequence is TGTGCCAGCAGTTCCAGACAGGGATGGAATCAGCCCCAGCATTTT. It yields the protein CASSSRQGWNQPQHF.

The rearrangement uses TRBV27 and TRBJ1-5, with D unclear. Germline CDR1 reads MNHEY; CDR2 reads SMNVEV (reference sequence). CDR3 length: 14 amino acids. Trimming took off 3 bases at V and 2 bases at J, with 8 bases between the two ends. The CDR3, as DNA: TGTGCCAGCAGTTTTAACCTTGGCAATCAGCCCCAGCATTTT. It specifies CASSFNLGNQPQHF.

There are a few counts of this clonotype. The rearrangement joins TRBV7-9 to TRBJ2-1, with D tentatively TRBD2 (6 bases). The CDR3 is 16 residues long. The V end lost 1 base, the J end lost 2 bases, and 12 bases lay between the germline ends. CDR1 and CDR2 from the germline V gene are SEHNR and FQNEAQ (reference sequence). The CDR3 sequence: CASSLGSGVPYNEQFF. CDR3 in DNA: TGTGCCAGCAGCTTAGGGTCGGGGGTACCCTACAATGAGCAGTTCTTC.

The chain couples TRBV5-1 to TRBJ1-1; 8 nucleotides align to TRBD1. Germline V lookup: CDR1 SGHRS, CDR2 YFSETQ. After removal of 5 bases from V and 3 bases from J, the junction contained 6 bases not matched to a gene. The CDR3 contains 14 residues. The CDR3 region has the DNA TGCGCCAGCAGGGGGGACAGGAGCTACACTGAAGCTTTCTTT. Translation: CASRGDRSYTEAFF. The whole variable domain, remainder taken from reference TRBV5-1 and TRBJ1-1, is KAGVTQTPRYLIKTRGQQVTLSCSPISGHRSVSWYQQTPGQGLQFLFEYFSETQRNKGNFPGRFSGRQFSNSRSEMNVSTLELGDSALYLCASRGDRSYTEAFFGQGTRLTVV.

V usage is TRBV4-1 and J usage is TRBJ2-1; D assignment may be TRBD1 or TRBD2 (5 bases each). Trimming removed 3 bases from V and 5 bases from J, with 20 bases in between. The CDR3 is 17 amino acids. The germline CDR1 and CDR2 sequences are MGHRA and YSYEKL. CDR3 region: CASSHPSDSKGNNEQFF. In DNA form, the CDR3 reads TGCGCCAGCAGCCACCCCTCGGACTCGAAGGGGAACAATGAGCAGTTCTTC.

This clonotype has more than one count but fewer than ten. CDR3 bases: TGTGCCAGCAGCCCCTGGACTAGCGGGGGCCAAGAGACCCAGTACTTC. The encoded protein is CASSPWTSGGQETQYF. J is TRBJ2-5 and V is TRBV11-2; 13 bases map to TRBD2. J was trimmed by 1 base and V by 5 bases; bases with no gene match: 4. Germline V gene sequence: CDR1 SGHAT, CDR2 FQNNGV. The CDR3 runs 16 residues.

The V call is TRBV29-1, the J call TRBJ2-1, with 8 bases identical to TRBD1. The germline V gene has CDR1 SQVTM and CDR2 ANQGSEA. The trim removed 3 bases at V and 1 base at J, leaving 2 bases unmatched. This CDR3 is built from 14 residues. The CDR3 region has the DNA TGCAGCGTTGAGGGACAGGCATCCTACAATGAGCAGTTCTTC. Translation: CSVEGQASYNEQFF.

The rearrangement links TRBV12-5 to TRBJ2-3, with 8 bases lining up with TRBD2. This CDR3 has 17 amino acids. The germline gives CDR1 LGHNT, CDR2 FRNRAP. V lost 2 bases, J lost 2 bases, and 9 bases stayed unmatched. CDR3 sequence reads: CASGLSSQRGNTDTQYF. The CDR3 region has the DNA TGTGCTAGTGGTTTGTCCTCCCAGCGGGGGAACACAGATACGCAGTATTTT.

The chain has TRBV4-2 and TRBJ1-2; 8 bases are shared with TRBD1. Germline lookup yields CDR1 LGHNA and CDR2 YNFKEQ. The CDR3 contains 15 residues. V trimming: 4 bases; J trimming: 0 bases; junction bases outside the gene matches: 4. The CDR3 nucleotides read TGTGCCAGCAGCCCGGACAGGGCGGCTAACTATGGCTACACCTTC. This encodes CASSPDRAANYGYTF.